These T cell receptor beta chains were read from a single sample in a study of shared clonotypes between healthy human individuals. The method was immunoSEQ multiplex PCR; TCRdb's version includes in-frame clones alone and lacks a portion of them. The sample lists 600,000 to 750,000 clones, less than 80% seen once, with approximately 1.8% in the top ten. The sequenced sample consisted of memory CD4+ T cells sorted from blood. These TCRs come from a woman in her twenties or thirties in good health. The CDR3 runs from the conserved cysteine through the conserved F or W. Each record gives: D gene, J gene, V gene, clone size, CDR3 DNA, CDR3 protein. A D gene is named only where the DNA matches it firmly. A row's size may be missing; if present it is once, few, many or a size class.

>NA|TRBJ2-3|TRBV5-1|NA
TGCGCCAGCAGCTCTAGGGACCCAAGCACAGATACGCAGTATTTT
CASSSRDPSTDTQYF
>NA|TRBJ2-2|TRBV7-2|NA
TGTGCCAGCAGCTTTCTTAAGAAGACCGGGGAGCTGTTTTTT
CASSFLKKTGELFF
>NA|TRBJ1-1|TRBV7-9|NA
TGTGCCAGCAGACGATCCCACACTGAAGCTTTCTTT
CASRRSHTEAFF
>NA|TRBJ1-4|TRBV28|NA
TGTGCCAGCAGTTTCCAGAGGACTAATGAAAAACTGTTTTTT
CASSFQRTNEKLFF
>TRBD2|TRBJ2-1|TRBV10-1|NA
TGCGCCAGCAGTGAGTCCCGATCAAAAGGACTAGCGGGAGATTTGATGAGTTCGAGAAATGAGCAGTTCTTC
CASSESRSKGLAGDLMSSRNEQFF
>TRBD1|TRBJ1-5|TRBV10-3|NA
TGTGCCATAGGGACAGAAAATCAGCCCCAGCATTTT
CAIGTENQPQHF
>NA|TRBJ1-1|TRBV6-6|NA
TGTGCCAGCAGAGATTTATGGGGGCTTACTTTCTTT
CASRDLWGLTFF
>TRBD1|TRBJ1-2|TRBV14|NA
TGTGCCAGCAGCCAGGGGGGGACAGGGCTGCCAGGTGGCTACACCTTC
CASSQGGTGLPGGYTF
>NA|TRBJ1-5|TRBV19|NA
TGTGCCAGTAGTATAGGTGCGAGGGGGGATCAGCCCCAGCATTTT
CASSIGARGDQPQHF
>TRBD1|TRBJ2-6|TRBV4-1|NA
TGCGCCAGCAGCGACCGACAGGGGAGCGGGGCCAACGTCCTGACTTTC
CASSDRQGSGANVLTF
>NA|TRBJ1-4|TRBV28|NA
TGTGCCAGCAACTCGCACGTTAATGAAAAACTGTTTTTT
CASNSHVNEKLFF
>NA|TRBJ2-2|TRBV27|NA
TGTGCCAGCAGTTTACTCTACCACACCGGGGAGCTGTTTTTT
CASSLLYHTGELFF
>TRBD2|TRBJ2-5|TRBV9|NA
TGTGCCAGCAGCGCCCGACTAGCGGGAGGGCAAGAGACCCAGTACTTC
CASSARLAGGQETQYF
>NA|TRBJ2-4|TRBV27|NA
TGTGCCAGCAGTTTCCTTCTTAGGTCGGGCGCCAAAAACATTCAGTACTTC
CASSFLLRSGAKNIQYF
>TRBD2|TRBJ2-7|TRBV7-9|NA
TGTGCCAGCAGCCAGGGACTAGCGCGCGAGCAGTACTTC
CASSQGLAREQYF
>TRBD2|TRBJ2-3|TRBV5-1|NA
TGCGCCAGCTCTCCGATGGGACTAGCGGGCACAGATACGCAGTATTTT
CASSPMGLAGTDTQYF
>TRBD1|TRBJ2-7|TRBV13|NA
TGTGCCAGCAGCCCTGGACAGGGGATCTACGAGCAGTACTTC
CASSPGQGIYEQYF
>TRBD2|TRBJ2-2|TRBV27|NA
TGTGCCAGCAGTTTATCCTGGATACTAGCGGGAGGGGAGCTGTTTTTT
CASSLSWILAGGELFF
>NA|TRBJ1-2|TRBV27|few
TGTGCCAGCAGTACCTCGACCGATGGCTACACCTTC
CASSTSTDGYTF
>NA|TRBJ1-1|TRBV7-7|NA
TGTGCCAGCAGCCCCATTTCAGGGGAGAACACTGAAGCTTTCTTT
CASSPISGENTEAFF
>NA|TRBJ1-5|TRBV5-5|NA
TGTGCCAGCGTGGGCGGGAAACAGCCCCAGCATTTT
CASVGGKQPQHF
>NA|TRBJ1-3|TRBV14|few
TGTGCCAGCAGCCAATCTCCCACCATATATTTT
CASSQSPTIYF
>NA|TRBJ2-5|TRBV18|NA
TGTGCCAGCTCACCCGTACAAGAGACCCAGTACTTC
CASSPVQETQYF
>TRBD1|TRBJ2-7|TRBV7-9|NA
TGTGCCAGCAGCTTAGAGTGGACAGGGATCGAGCAGTACTTC
CASSLEWTGIEQYF
>NA|TRBJ2-4|TRBV28|NA
TGTGCCAGCAGTTTCGTACTAGCTGGGGCCAAAAACATTCAGTACTTC
CASSFVLAGAKNIQYF
>NA|TRBJ2-3|TRBV14|NA
TGTGCCAGCAGCCCCATTGCACCCGTGGATACGCAGTATTTT
CASSPIAPVDTQYF
>NA|TRBJ1-1|TRBV4-2|NA
TGTGCCAGCAGCCAGGACGATGGGACCGTAAAGCGAGCTTTCTTT
CASSQDDGTVKRAFF
>NA|TRBJ2-1|TRBV5-4|once
TGTGCCAGCAGCCCTAGCGTGGGCTCCTACAATGAGCAGTTCTTC
CASSPSVGSYNEQFF
>NA|TRBJ1-5|TRBV19|NA
TGTGCCAGTAGTGCCGGACACGGCAATCAGCCCCAGCATTTT
CASSAGHGNQPQHF
>TRBD2|TRBJ2-3|TRBV9|NA
TGTGCCAGCAGCCCGCGCCCTGCGGGGGGGCGGACAGATACGCAGTATTTT
CASSPRPAGGRTDTQYF
>TRBD1|TRBJ2-3|TRBV5-1|many
TGCGCCAGCAGCTTACAAGGACAGGGCAGTAGCACAGATACGCAGTATTTT
CASSLQGQGSSTDTQYF
>NA|TRBJ1-1|TRBV15|NA
TGTGCCACCAGCAGAGCTCAGGGCGGTTCTACTGAAGCTTTCTTT
CATSRAQGGSTEAFF
>TRBD1|TRBJ1-5|TRBV27|NA
TGTGCCAGCAGTATGACAGGGCCAGGGGGACAGCCCCAGCATTTT
CASSMTGPGGQPQHF
>NA|TRBJ2-2|TRBV21-1|many
TGTGCCAGCAGCCGCCCACCGGGCCCTCCCTGGGGTTCAAACACCGGGGAGCTGTTTTTT
CASSRPPGPPWGSNTGELFF
>NA|TRBJ1-3|TRBV5-1|NA
TGCGCCAGCAGCTTGGGGGGGTTCCCGTCCTCTGGAAACACCATATATTTT
CASSLGGFPSSGNTIYF
>TRBD1|TRBJ2-5|TRBV19|once
TGTGCCAGTAGTAGCCGGGACAGGGGGGAGACCCAGTACTTC
CASSSRDRGETQYF
>NA|TRBJ2-1|TRBV7-9|NA
TGTGCCAGCAGCTCGAGGGGATTATGGGACAATGAGCAGTTCTTC
CASSSRGLWDNEQFF
>TRBD1|TRBJ2-3|TRBV19|NA
TGTGCCACTAACCCCCCGGGACAGGGGTTCACAGATACGCAGTATTTT
CATNPPGQGFTDTQYF
>TRBD2|TRBJ2-7|TRBV28|many
TGTGCCAGCAGTTCCGTTACCGGGACTAGCGGGGGACGCTACGAGCAGTACTTC
CASSSVTGTSGGRYEQYF
>NA|TRBJ2-7|TRBV10-2|NA
TGCGCCAGCAGTGACCGAAATAGGTACGAGCAGTACTTC
CASSDRNRYEQYF
>TRBD1|TRBJ2-1|TRBV7-7|NA
TGTGCCAGCAGCCCGGGACAGGACAATGAGCAGTTCTTC
CASSPGQDNEQFF
>NA|TRBJ2-1|TRBV7-9|NA
TGTGCCAGCAGCGGGACCGGAGTACGGTCCTACAATGAGCAGTTCTTC
CASSGTGVRSYNEQFF
>TRBD1|TRBJ1-6|TRBV7-8|few
TGTGCCAGCAGCGCCACAGGGGACTCACCCCTCCACTTT
CASSATGDSPLHF
>NA|TRBJ2-1|TRBV5-8|NA
TGTGCCAGCAGCTTGGGGGACCCAAACCTGAATGAGCAGTTCTTC
CASSLGDPNLNEQFF
>TRBD2|TRBJ2-7|TRBV7-9|NA
TGTGCCAGCAGCCGACTAGCGGGACCATCCTACGAGCAGTACTTC
CASSRLAGPSYEQYF
>NA|TRBJ2-1|TRBV11-3|NA
TGTGCCAGCAGCCTGCCGGGCCAGAGGAATGAGCAGTTCTTC
CASSLPGQRNEQFF
>NA|TRBJ2-7|TRBV5-1|NA
TGCGCCAGCAGCTTGGTTTTAGGAAGTAACGAGCAGTACTTC
CASSLVLGSNEQYF
>NA|TRBJ2-2|TRBV5-4|NA
TGTGCCAGCATGAGGGGGAGGGCGAACACCGGGGAGCTGTTTTTT
CASMRGRANTGELFF
>TRBD2|TRBJ2-7|TRBV7-3|NA
TGTGCCAGCAGCTTCGATACGGGACTATCGGGGGAGCAGTACTTC
CASSFDTGLSGEQYF
>NA|TRBJ1-3|TRBV21-1|NA
TGTGCCAGCAGCAAAGACAGGGGCTCCCAATCTGGAAACACCATATATTTT
CASSKDRGSQSGNTIYF
>NA|TRBJ1-2|TRBV5-4|NA
TGTGCCAGCAGCTTGCGGGGGCGTTCAGGAGGCTACACCTTC
CASSLRGRSGGYTF
>NA|TRBJ2-3|TRBV5-1|NA
TGCGCCAGCAGCGGACAACTTACAGATACGCAGTATTTT
CASSGQLTDTQYF
>NA|TRBJ2-5|TRBV4-1|few
TGCGCCAGCAGCCAAGTGTGGGCAGGGACGGAGGAGACCCAGTACTTC
CASSQVWAGTEETQYF
>NA|TRBJ2-4|TRBV7-2|NA
TGTGCCAGCACAAACAGGGCCAAAAACATTCAGTACTTC
CASTNRAKNIQYF
>TRBD1|TRBJ1-5|TRBV2|few
TGTGCCAGCAAACGACAGGGATCGCACAATCAGCCCCAGCATTTT
CASKRQGSHNQPQHF
>NA|TRBJ1-3|TRBV19|NA
TGTGCCACCACAGGTTCGGCTGGAAACACCATATATTTT
CATTGSAGNTIYF
>NA|TRBJ2-5|TRBV5-1|few
TGCGCCAGCAGCCTGGCGTACCAAGAGACCCAGTACTTC
CASSLAYQETQYF
>NA|TRBJ1-1|TRBV10-2|NA
TGCGCCAGTTCCGGGCCTATGAACACTGAAGCTTTCTTT
CASSGPMNTEAFF